The source of this TCR beta chain is a study of blood T cell repertoires in COVID-19. Looking at the study overall: Sites in the United States, Italy and Spain provided acute and convalescent COVID-19 samples. PBMCs, B-cell-depleted T cells, or T cells were the source of the cDNA or gDNA that made up the material.

Per the original methods: Quantification of nucleated cells was approximated via reference gene primer amplification. Some clones are missing from TCRdb's copy, which holds only in-frame ones; the method was immunoSEQ multiplex PCR. Clone size and V and J calls were adopted from that table, with D and trimming inferred from the DNA. The data show under 200,000 clones, 65% to 85% seen once. The CDR3 is 17 residues long. Per the germline V gene, CDR1 is SGHTA and CDR2 is FQGNSA. V shed 5 bases and J shed 2 bases, with 18 bases lying between them. In this sample, this clone turned up once. The chain combines TRBV7-2 with TRBJ2-2, with a possible D match to TRBD1 (6 bases). The sequence came from a man in his sixties with active or convalescent COVID-19. The sequencing sample was made of peripheral blood. The CDR3 loop reads CASSMRAGDVNTGELFF. The CDR3 nucleotides read TGTGCCAGCAGCATGAGAGCAGGGGACGTCAACACCGGGGAGCTGTTTTTT.